A selection of T cell receptor beta chains follows, all from one sample in a study of blood T cell repertoires in COVID-19. TCRdb's copy holds only in-frame clones and misses some; the assay was immunoSEQ multiplex PCR. The table lists some 25,000 clones, 90% to 95% of them singletons, with roughly 4% in the top ten. Sequencing used peripheral blood. Receptors originate from a woman aged 45-65 years with active COVID-19. Each CDR3 is given with its conserved first and last residue. D genes are given only for firm matches. Not all rows give a size; the values are once, few, many and, for expanded clones, a class.

cdr3_aa: CASSLSGGNEQFF; cdr3_nt: TGTGCCAGCAGTTTAAGCGGGGGCAATGAGCAGTTCTTC; j_call: TRBJ2-1; clone_size: once; d_call: TRBD2; v_call: TRBV28
cdr3_aa: CASSQGTGGAGNQPQHF; cdr3_nt: TGCGCCAGCAGCCAGGGCACAGGGGGCGCGGGCAATCAGCCCCAGCATTTT; j_call: TRBJ1-5; clone_size: NA; d_call: TRBD1; v_call: TRBV4-1
cdr3_aa: CASSQDHGLAGVKSNEQFF; cdr3_nt: TGTGCCAGCAGCCAAGACCACGGCCTAGCGGGAGTCAAGAGTAATGAGCAGTTCTTC; j_call: TRBJ2-1; clone_size: NA; d_call: TRBD2; v_call: TRBV3-1/TRBV3-2
cdr3_aa: CASSRQGAIAGNTIYF; cdr3_nt: TGTGCCAGCAGTCGGCAGGGGGCGATTGCCGGAAACACCATATATTTT; j_call: TRBJ1-3; clone_size: NA; d_call: TRBD1; v_call: TRBV7-8
cdr3_aa: CATQPRPGRGKDTEAFF; cdr3_nt: TGTGCCACCCAACCCCGGCCAGGGCGTGGGAAGGACACTGAAGCTTTCTTT; j_call: TRBJ1-1; clone_size: NA; d_call: NA; v_call: TRBV25-1
cdr3_aa: CASSLRLVPGWDTQYF; cdr3_nt: TGTGCCAGCAGTCTGCGGTTGGTACCGGGATGGGATACGCAGTATTTT; j_call: TRBJ2-3; clone_size: NA; d_call: NA; v_call: TRBV27
cdr3_aa: CASSTTGVGQPQHF; cdr3_nt: TGTGCCAGTAGTACGACAGGGGTGGGTCAGCCCCAGCATTTT; j_call: TRBJ1-5; clone_size: NA; d_call: TRBD1; v_call: TRBV19
cdr3_aa: CASSLQGLVGEKLFF; cdr3_nt: TGTGCCAGCAGTTTACAGGGGCTCGTTGGTGAAAAACTGTTTTTT; j_call: TRBJ1-4; clone_size: NA; d_call: NA; v_call: TRBV28
cdr3_aa: CAARASTSQYNEQFF; cdr3_nt: TGTGCCGCCCGCGCCTCGACTAGCCAGTACAATGAGCAGTTCTTC; j_call: TRBJ2-1; clone_size: NA; d_call: TRBD2; v_call: TRBV10-3
cdr3_aa: CASSHRQSGHYTF; cdr3_nt: TGTGCCAGCAGCCACCGACAGTCTGGGCACTACACCTTC; j_call: TRBJ1-2; clone_size: few; d_call: NA; v_call: TRBV7-9
cdr3_aa: CASSLDGAYEQYF; cdr3_nt: TGTGCCAGCAGCTTAGACGGGGCCTACGAGCAGTACTTC; j_call: TRBJ2-7; clone_size: once; d_call: NA; v_call: TRBV5-4
cdr3_aa: CATSVGQGAGEQFF; cdr3_nt: TGTGCCACCAGTGTAGGTCAGGGGGCCGGGGAGCAGTTCTTC; j_call: TRBJ2-1; clone_size: NA; d_call: TRBD1; v_call: TRBV24-1
cdr3_aa: CSASIPLGAGASTDTQYF; cdr3_nt: TGCAGTGCTAGTATTCCTCTAGGGGCGGGGGCCAGCACAGATACGCAGTATTTT; j_call: TRBJ2-3; clone_size: NA; d_call: NA; v_call: TRBV20-1
cdr3_aa: CASSYRPGEQYF; cdr3_nt: TGTGCCAGTAGTTACAGGCCCGGGGAGCAGTACTTC; j_call: TRBJ2-7; clone_size: NA; d_call: NA; v_call: TRBV19
cdr3_aa: CASSLPGIINEQFF; cdr3_nt: TGTGCCAGCTCCCTACCGGGGATAATAAATGAGCAGTTCTTC; j_call: TRBJ2-1; clone_size: NA; d_call: NA; v_call: TRBV18
cdr3_aa: CSVTSRSGADTQYF; cdr3_nt: TGCAGCGTTACTTCTCGATCAGGGGCAGATACGCAGTATTTT; j_call: TRBJ2-3; clone_size: NA; d_call: NA; v_call: TRBV29-1
cdr3_aa: CASSRGEDGEKLFF; cdr3_nt: TGCGCCAGCAGTCGAGGAGAGGATGGAGAAAAACTGTTTTTT; j_call: TRBJ1-4; clone_size: NA; d_call: NA; v_call: TRBV5-1
cdr3_aa: CASSPRLGRLLGTEAFF; cdr3_nt: TGTGCCAGCTCACCACGGTTGGGGCGACTCCTGGGCACTGAAGCTTTCTTT; j_call: TRBJ1-1; clone_size: few; d_call: NA; v_call: TRBV18
cdr3_aa: CASRIPPGTRNTGELFF; cdr3_nt: TGTGCCAGTAGAATACCCCCCGGGACTCGGAACACCGGGGAGCTGTTTTTT; j_call: TRBJ2-2; clone_size: NA; d_call: NA; v_call: TRBV19
cdr3_aa: CASSPRESYEQYF; cdr3_nt: TGTGCCAGCAGTCCCCGGGAGTCCTACGAGCAGTACTTC; j_call: TRBJ2-7; clone_size: few; d_call: NA; v_call: TRBV6-5
cdr3_aa: CATSRDNSGELFF; cdr3_nt: TGTGCCACCAGCAGAGACAATTCCGGGGAGCTGTTTTTT; j_call: TRBJ2-2; clone_size: NA; d_call: NA; v_call: TRBV15
cdr3_aa: CATSDFNGSGANVLTF; cdr3_nt: TGTGCCACCAGTGATTTCAACGGCTCTGGGGCCAACGTCCTGACTTTC; j_call: TRBJ2-6; clone_size: NA; d_call: NA; v_call: TRBV24-1
cdr3_aa: CASSLEGPYGYTF; cdr3_nt: TGTGCCAGCAGCTTAGAGGGGCCATATGGCTACACCTTC; j_call: TRBJ1-2; clone_size: NA; d_call: NA; v_call: TRBV11-2
cdr3_aa: CAIMGGLNTEAFF; cdr3_nt: TGTGCCATCATGGGGGGTCTCAACACTGAAGCTTTCTTT; j_call: TRBJ1-1; clone_size: NA; d_call: NA; v_call: TRBV10-3
cdr3_aa: CASSLSATGINEKLFF; cdr3_nt: TGCGCCAGCAGCCTATCCGCGACAGGGATAAATGAAAAACTGTTTTTT; j_call: TRBJ1-4; clone_size: few; d_call: TRBD1; v_call: TRBV4-1
cdr3_aa: CSTGGEPNTEAFF; cdr3_nt: TGTTCCACGGGGGGGGAGCCGAACACTGAAGCTTTCTTT; j_call: TRBJ1-1; clone_size: NA; d_call: NA; v_call: TRBV10-3
cdr3_aa: CASSLFLGQGYTF; cdr3_nt: TGTGCCAGCTCGCTATTCCTTGGACAGGGCTACACCTTC; j_call: TRBJ1-2; clone_size: NA; d_call: NA; v_call: TRBV18
cdr3_aa: CASIPREGGRNEQFF; cdr3_nt: TGTGCCAGCATCCCACGTGAGGGAGGTCGCAATGAGCAGTTCTTC; j_call: TRBJ2-1; clone_size: NA; d_call: NA; v_call: TRBV6-6
cdr3_aa: CASSDTGTGNSPLHF; cdr3_nt: TGTGCCAGCAGTGACACCGGGACAGGGAATTCACCCCTCCACTTT; j_call: TRBJ1-6; clone_size: few; d_call: TRBD1; v_call: TRBV9